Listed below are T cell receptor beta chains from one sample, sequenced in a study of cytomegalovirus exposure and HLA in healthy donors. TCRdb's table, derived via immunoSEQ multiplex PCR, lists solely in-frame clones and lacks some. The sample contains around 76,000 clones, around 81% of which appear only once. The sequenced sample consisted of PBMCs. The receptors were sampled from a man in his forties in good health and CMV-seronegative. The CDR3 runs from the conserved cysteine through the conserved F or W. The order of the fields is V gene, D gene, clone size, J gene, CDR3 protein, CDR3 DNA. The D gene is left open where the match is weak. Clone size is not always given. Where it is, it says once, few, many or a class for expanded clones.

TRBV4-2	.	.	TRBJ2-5	CASSQDRGPGGLETQYF	TGTGCCAGCAGCCAAGATCGAGGACCCGGAGGGTTGGAGACCCAGTACTTC
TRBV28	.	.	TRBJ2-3	CASSFLSPDTQYF	TGTGCCAGCAGTTTTTTGAGCCCTGATACGCAGTATTTT
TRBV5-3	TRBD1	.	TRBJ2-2	CARSSKGDRRTGELFF	TGTGCCAGAAGCTCCAAGGGGGACAGGCGCACCGGGGAGCTGTTTTTT
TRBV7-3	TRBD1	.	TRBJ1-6	CASSLRLTGGHYNSPLHF	TGTGCCAGCAGCTTACGGCTGACAGGGGGCCACTATAATTCACCCCTCCACTTT
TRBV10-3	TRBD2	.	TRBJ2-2	CAISTGLVAGELFF	TGTGCCATCAGTACGGGACTAGTGGCCGGGGAGCTGTTTTTT
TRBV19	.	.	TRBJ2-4	CASSEGDIQYF	TGTGCCAGTAGTGAGGGGGACATTCAGTACTTC
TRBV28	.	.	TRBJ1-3	CASSFLIGESGNTIYF	TGTGCCAGCAGTTTTCTTATAGGGGAATCTGGAAACACCATATATTTT
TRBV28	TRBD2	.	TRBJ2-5	CASNSISGLAGGFQETQYF	TGTGCCAGCAACTCGATATCAGGACTAGCGGGAGGTTTCCAAGAGACCCAGTACTTC
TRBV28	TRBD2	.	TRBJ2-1	CASSSSGRTYNEQFF	TGTGCCAGCAGTTCTAGCGGCAGAACCTACAATGAGCAGTTCTTC
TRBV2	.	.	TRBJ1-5	CASSAESRPQHF	TGTGCCAGCAGTGCTGAGTCGCGGCCCCAGCATTTT
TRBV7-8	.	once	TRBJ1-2	CASSFGLSNYGYTF	TGTGCCAGCAGCTTTGGACTTTCTAACTATGGCTACACCTTC
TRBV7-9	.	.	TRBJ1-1	CASSLGRETEAFF	TGTGCCAGCAGCTTAGGCCGCGAGACTGAAGCTTTCTTT
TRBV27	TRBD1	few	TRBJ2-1	CASSPTGDEQFF	TGTGCCAGCAGTCCAACAGGGGATGAGCAGTTCTTC
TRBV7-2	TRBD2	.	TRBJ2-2	CASSSARYLAGVWTGELFF	TGTGCCAGCAGCTCCGCGAGATATCTAGCGGGAGTGTGGACCGGGGAGCTGTTTTTT
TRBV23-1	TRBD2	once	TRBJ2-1	CASTLAGKSYNEQFF	TGCGCCAGCACTTTAGCGGGGAAAAGCTACAATGAGCAGTTCTTC
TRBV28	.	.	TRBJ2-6	CASRFYGANVLTF	TGTGCCAGCCGATTTTATGGGGCTAACGTCCTGACTTTC
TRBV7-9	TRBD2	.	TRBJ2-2	CASSTHPRTSRIGELFF	TGTGCCAGCAGCACCCACCCCCGGACTAGTCGAATAGGGGAGCTGTTTTTT
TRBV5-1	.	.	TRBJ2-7	CASSLGGTSYEQYF	TGCGCCAGCAGCTTGGGCGGTACGAGCTACGAGCAGTACTTC
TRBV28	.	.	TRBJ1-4	CASSFQGANEKLFF	TGTGCCAGCAGTTTCCAGGGTGCTAATGAAAAACTGTTTTTT
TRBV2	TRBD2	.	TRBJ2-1	CASSPVAGSSYNEQFF	TGTGCCAGCAGCCCAGTAGCGGGGAGCTCCTACAATGAGCAGTTCTTC
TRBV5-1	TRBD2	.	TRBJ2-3	CASSLGTSGNQDTQYF	TGCGCCAGCAGCTTGGGGACTAGCGGGAATCAAGATACGCAGTATTTT
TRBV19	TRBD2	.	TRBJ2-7	CASSVSGTRYEQYF	TGTGCCAGTAGTGTTAGCGGGACGCGGTACGAGCAGTACTTC
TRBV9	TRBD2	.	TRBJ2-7	CASSVGSSGRAYEQYF	TGTGCCAGCAGCGTAGGATCCAGCGGGAGGGCCTACGAGCAGTACTTC
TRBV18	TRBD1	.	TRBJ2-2	CASSTTGFGGELFF	TGTGCCAGCTCCACGACAGGGTTCGGCGGGGAGCTGTTTTTT
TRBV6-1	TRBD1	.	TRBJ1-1	CASRVDRGNTEAFF	TGTGCCAGCAGAGTAGACAGGGGGAACACTGAAGCTTTCTTT
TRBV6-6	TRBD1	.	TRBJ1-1	CASRDRVDTEAFF	TGTGCCAGCAGGGACAGGGTGGACACTGAAGCTTTCTTT
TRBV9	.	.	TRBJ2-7	CASSAGLYYEQYF	TGTGCCAGCAGCGCGGGACTTTACTACGAGCAGTACTTC
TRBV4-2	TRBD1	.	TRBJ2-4	CASSQPSALGTGGTKNSQYF	TGTGCCAGCAGCCAACCTAGCGCGCTTGGGACAGGTGGGACCAAAAACAGTCAGTACTTC
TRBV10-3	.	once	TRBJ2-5	CAISEEGKAGETQYF	TGTGCCATCAGTGAGGAGGGGAAAGCGGGAGAGACCCAGTACTTC
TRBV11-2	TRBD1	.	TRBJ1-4	CASSSGQGVWEKLFF	TGTGCCAGCAGCTCGGGACAGGGTGTTTGGGAAAAACTGTTTTTT
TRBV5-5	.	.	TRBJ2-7	CASSLAGGSTSYEQYF	TGTGCCAGCAGCTTGGCCGGCGGATCGACCTCCTACGAGCAGTACTTC
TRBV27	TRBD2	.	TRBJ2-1	CASSLYRTSGGSYNEQFF	TGTGCCAGCAGTTTATATCGGACTAGCGGCGGATCCTACAATGAGCAGTTCTTC
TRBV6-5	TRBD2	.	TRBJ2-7	CASSWTSGTYEQYF	TGTGCCAGCAGTTGGACTAGCGGGACCTACGAGCAGTACTTC
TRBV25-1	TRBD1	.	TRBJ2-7	CASRRQGAYEQYF	TGTGCCAGCAGGCGGCAGGGGGCCTACGAGCAGTACTTC
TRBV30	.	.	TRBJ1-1	CAWAPSVMTEAFF	TGTGCCTGGGCCCCCTCGGTTATGACTGAAGCTTTCTTT
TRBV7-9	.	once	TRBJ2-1	CASSGSGNSYNEQFF	TGTGCCAGCAGCGGGAGTGGGAACTCCTACAATGAGCAGTTCTTC
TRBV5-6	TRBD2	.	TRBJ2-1	CASSPGGRGQNEQFF	TGTGCCAGCAGCCCGGGGGGGAGGGGTCAGAATGAGCAGTTCTTC
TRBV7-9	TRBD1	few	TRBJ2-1	CASTGQGSRDEQFF	TGTGCCAGCACCGGACAGGGCTCCCGCGATGAGCAGTTCTTC
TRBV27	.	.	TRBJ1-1	CASSRGADTEAFF	TGTGCCAGCAGCCGGGGGGCCGACACTGAAGCTTTCTTT
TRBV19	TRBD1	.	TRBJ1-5	CASSLGQGKWGNQPQHF	TGTGCCAGTAGTTTGGGACAGGGAAAGTGGGGCAATCAGCCCCAGCATTTT
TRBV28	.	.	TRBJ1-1	CASTLGGNLAFF	TGTGCCAGCACCCTAGGGGGTAATCTAGCTTTCTTT
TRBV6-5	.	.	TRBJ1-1	CASSYGPGKNTEAFF	TGTGCCAGCAGTTACGGTCCAGGGAAGAACACTGAAGCTTTCTTT
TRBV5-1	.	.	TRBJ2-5	CASSPEAKTGWETQYF	TGCGCCAGCAGCCCGGAGGCCAAAACCGGCTGGGAGACCCAGTACTTC
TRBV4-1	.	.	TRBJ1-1	CASSPFGVSNTEAFF	TGCGCCAGCAGCCCGTTCGGGGTCTCAAACACTGAAGCTTTCTTT
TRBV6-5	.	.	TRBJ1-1	CASSSRLAEAFF	TGTGCCAGCAGTTCCCGGTTGGCTGAAGCTTTCTTT
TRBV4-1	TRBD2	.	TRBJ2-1	CASSQGGLAGVLNEQFF	TGCGCCAGCAGCCAAGGGGGACTAGCGGGAGTACTCAATGAGCAGTTCTTC
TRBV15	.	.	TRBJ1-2	CATSRETPQPGYTF	TGTGCCACCAGCCGAGAAACCCCACAGCCCGGCTACACCTTC
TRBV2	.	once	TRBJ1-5	CASRTLGNQPQHF	TGTGCCAGCAGGACTTTGGGCAATCAGCCCCAGCATTTT
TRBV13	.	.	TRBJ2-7	CASSPGASYPIADEQYF	TGTGCCAGCAGCCCCGGTGCCTCATATCCCATCGCTGACGAGCAGTACTTC
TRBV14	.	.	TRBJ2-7	CASRGSGPSYEQYF	TGTGCCAGCAGGGGGAGCGGGCCCTCCTACGAGCAGTACTTC
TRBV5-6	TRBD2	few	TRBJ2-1	CASSLVGGGLAAEFF	TGTGCCAGCAGCTTGGTGGGGGGAGGACTAGCGGCAGAGTTCTTC